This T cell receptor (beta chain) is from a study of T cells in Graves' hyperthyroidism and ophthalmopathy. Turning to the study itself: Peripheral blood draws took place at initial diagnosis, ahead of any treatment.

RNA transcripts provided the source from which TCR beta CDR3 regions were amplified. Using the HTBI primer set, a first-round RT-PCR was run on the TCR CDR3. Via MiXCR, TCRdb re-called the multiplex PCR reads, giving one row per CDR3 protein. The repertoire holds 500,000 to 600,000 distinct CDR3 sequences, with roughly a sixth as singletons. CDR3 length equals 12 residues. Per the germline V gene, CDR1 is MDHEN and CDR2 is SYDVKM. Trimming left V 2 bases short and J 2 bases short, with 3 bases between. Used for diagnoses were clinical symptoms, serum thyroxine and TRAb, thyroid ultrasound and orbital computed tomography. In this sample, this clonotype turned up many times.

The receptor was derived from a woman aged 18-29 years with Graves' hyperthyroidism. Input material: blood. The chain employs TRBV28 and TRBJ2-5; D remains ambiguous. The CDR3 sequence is CASSLLQETQYF. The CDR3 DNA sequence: TGTGCCAGCAGTTTACTACAAGAGACCCAGTACTTC.